This entry lists 18 T cell receptor beta chains sequenced from one sample in a study of CD8+ T cells in alopecia areata (dated by TCRdb to the late 2010s). The protocol used for the library was the immunoSEQ multiplex PCR assay. RNA was extracted from all samples and reverse transcribed into cDNA, which served as template for TCR sequencing. The clones in this table, taken by TCRdb from immuneACCESS, are in-frame only. Not every clone is retained; where verified, under half of the shortfall comes from an unresolved V gene, and the cause of the rest is unknown. This sample holds 120,000 or so clones; less than 50% were observed only once. The ten largest clones add up to over 9.5% of the sample. The material sequenced was NKG2D-low CD8+ T cells sorted from blood. The sample's cell subset or site, from its label and the paper: sorted CD8+ NKG2D-low blood T cells. Receptors were obtained from a human donor with alopecia areata.

The chain recombines TRBV30 with TRBJ2-2; D is unresolved. Germline assignment: CDR1 GTSNPN and CDR2 SVGIG (reference sequence). The V and J ends lost 1 base and 10 bases respectively, with 13 bases between them. The CDR3 loop spans 13 amino acids. DNA for the CDR3: TGTGCCTGGAGTGGCCCGGGCCCGCTGGAGCTGTTTTTT. Amino acids: CAWSGPGPLELFF. Based on the CDR3 plus reference TRBV30 and TRBJ2-2, the full variable domain is SQTIHQWPATLVQPVGSPLSLECTVEGTSNPNLYWYRQAAGRGLQLLFYSVGIGQISSEVPQNLSASRPQDRQFILSSKKLLLSDSGFYLCAWSGPGPLELFFGEGSRLTVL.

This clone was counted between two and nine times. The rearrangement joins TRBV4-1 to TRBJ1-2; tentatively, D is TRBD1 (5 bases). Germline V gene sequence: CDR1 MGHRA, CDR2 YSYEKL. This CDR3 has 13 residues. The ends were cut back, 3 bases at V and 8 bases at J, with 13 bases in the middle. As DNA, the CDR3 is TGCGCCAGCAGCCACGGGACCTTACGAGGCTACACCTTC. Translation: CASSHGTLRGYTF.

This clone turned up a few times. J is TRBJ2-4 and V is TRBV29-1; no definite D call. V was trimmed by 5 bases and J by 3 bases, leaving 11 bases between them. The CDR3 totals 13 residues. Per the germline V gene, CDR1 is SQVTM and CDR2 is ANQGSEA. CDR3 DNA: TGCAGCGTTATTGATGGATTCAAAAACATTCAGTACTTC. It codes for CSVIDGFKNIQYF.

This chain joins TRBV30 and TRBJ2-4; 8 bases map to TRBD1. The CDR3 spans 14 residues. V lost 5 bases and J lost 8; bases outside the gene matches: 11. Per the germline V gene, CDR1 is GTSNPN and CDR2 is SVGIG (reference sequence). The CDR3 is CAWGQGSDWDIQYF. CDR3 sequence (DNA): TGTGCCTGGGGACAGGGTTCTGATTGGGACATTCAGTACTTC. The entire variable domain, with the rest obtained from reference TRBV30 and TRBJ2-4, is as follows: SQTIHQWPATLVQPVGSPLSLECTVEGTSNPNLYWYRQAAGRGLQLLFYSVGIGQISSEVPQNLSASRPQDRQFILSSKKLLLSDSGFYLCAWGQGSDWDIQYFGAGTRLSVL.

The chain employs TRBV27 and TRBJ1-5, with 7 bases matching TRBD1. V dropped 4 bases and J dropped 9; count of bases not matched to a gene: 12. This CDR3 is 15 amino acids long. In germline, CDR1 is MNHEY, CDR2 SMNVEV (reference sequence). DNA of the CDR3: TGTGCCAGCAGTTCTCTCCGGGACAGTGCTTGGCCCCAGCATTTT. This encodes CASSSLRDSAWPQHF.

This chain links TRBV5-6 with TRBJ1-2; D might be TRBD1 (5 bases). CDR1 and CDR2 (germline): SGHDT, YYEEEE. V shed 2 bases and J shed 7 bases, with 9 bases lying between them. The CDR3 length is 12 residues. As DNA, the CDR3 is TGTGCCAGCAGCTTCGGGACGTCTGGCTACACCTTC. It codes for CASSFGTSGYTF.

A few counts support this clone. CDR3 protein: CATSSAGALGEETQYF. The CDR3 DNA follows: TGTGCCACCAGCAGTGCGGGGGCACTCGGGGAAGAGACCCAGTACTTC. The chain carries TRBV15 and TRBJ2-5; tentatively, D is TRBD2 (7 bases). The CDR3 contains 16 residues. V was cut by 3 bases and J by 3 bases, with 17 bases left in between. Germline V gene data show CDR1 as LNHNV and CDR2 as YYDKDF (reference sequence).

The V and J genes are TRBV7-9 and TRBJ2-2; the D is unclear. The CDR3 has 12 amino acids. Trimming stripped 8 bases from V and 4 bases from J, with 8 bases between. Germline CDR1 SEHNR, CDR2 FQNEAQ (reference sequence). This CDR3 is CASLKGTGELFF. The CDR3 DNA reads as TGTGCCAGCTTAAAGGGCACCGGGGAGCTGTTTTTT.

This chain joins TRBV5-6 and TRBJ1-2; D is undetermined. CDR1 and CDR2 from the germline V gene are SGHDT and YYEEEE. The CDR3 length is 11 residues. The V and J ends lost 0 bases and 9 bases respectively, with 6 bases between them. This chain's CDR3 is CASSLGVSYTF. The CDR3 bases are TGTGCCAGCAGCTTGGGCGTCAGCTACACCTTC.

This clone has only one observation. This chain uses TRBV5-4 with TRBJ1-2; D not certain. V lost 2 bases, J lost 8 bases, and 16 bases lay in between. Germline V lookup: CDR1 SGHNT, CDR2 YYREEE (reference sequence). The CDR3 is made up of 14 amino acids. The CDR3 nucleotides read TGTGCCAGCAGCTTCTCGGGAGGGCAGCAGGGCTACACCTTC. Translating it yields CASSFSGGQQGYTF.

J is TRBJ2-5 and V is TRBV29-1; tentative D call: TRBD1 (5 bases). V was trimmed by 3 bases and J by 5 bases, leaving 16 bases between them. The CDR3 loop spans 14 amino acids. Germline CDR1 SQVTM, CDR2 ANQGSEA. The CDR3: CSVEWALQEETQYF. CDR3 nucleotide sequence: TGCAGCGTTGAGTGGGCCCTACAGGAGGAGACCCAGTACTTC.

The rearrangement joins TRBV27 to TRBJ1-5; tentatively, D is TRBD1 (5 bases). Germline CDR1 reads MNHEY; CDR2 reads SMNVEV (reference sequence). The CDR3 runs to 14 residues. V lost 1 base, J lost 4 bases, and 8 bases lay in between. The DNA of the CDR3 is TGTGCCAGCAGTTTATACGGGACGAATCAGCCCCAGCATTTT. Translating it yields CASSLYGTNQPQHF.

This clone turned up a few times. The V gene is TRBV29-1, the J gene TRBJ1-4; unclear D gene. V lost 5 bases and J 5 bases, leaving 6 bases between the germline ends. Germline assignment: CDR1 SQVTM and CDR2 ANQGSEA. This CDR3 spans 11 amino acids. The CDR3 bases are TGCAGCGTTCCCCAGAATGAAAAACTGTTTTTT. As protein: CSVPQNEKLFF.

The table lists this clone with a few counts. The chain uses TRBV29-1 and TRBJ1-1; TRBD1 might be the D (5 bases). CDR1 SQVTM and CDR2 ANQGSEA come from the germline V gene. Trimming took 1 base from V and 7 from J, leaving 22 bases between them. The CDR3 loop spans 16 amino acids. CDR3 bases: TGCAGCGTTGAAGGTGTAAGGGACGGAGGGGTGGATGAAGCTTTCTTT. Protein product: CSVEGVRDGGVDEAFF. The whole variable domain, remainder taken from reference TRBV29-1 and TRBJ1-1, is SAVISQKPSRDICQRGTSLTIQCQVDSQVTMMFWYRQQPGQSLTLIATANQGSEATYESGFVIDKFPISRPNLTFSTLTVSNMSPEDSSIYLCSVEGVRDGGVDEAFFGQGTRLTVV.

The gene calls are TRBV30 and TRBJ1-3; no clear D. This CDR3 region has 13 residues. Germline V gene lookup returns CDR1 GTSNPN and CDR2 SVGIG (reference sequence). V gave up 1 base and J gave up 9 bases, with 13 bases separating them. CDR3 sequence: CAWSAPTERTIYF. In DNA, the CDR3 is TGTGCCTGGAGTGCCCCGACTGAACGCACCATATATTTT.

The chain is built from TRBV30 and TRBJ2-3, with D maybe TRBD2 (5 bases). In germline, CDR1 is GTSNPN, CDR2 SVGIG (reference sequence). The CDR3 totals 14 residues. Trimming shortened V by 1 base and J by 5 bases, and 13 bases separated the two germline ends. The CDR3 here is CAWSGTEGLDTQYF. The CDR3 nucleotides read TGTGCCTGGAGTGGGACCGAGGGTTTAGATACGCAGTATTTT.

This clone turned up a few times. The chain couples TRBV28 to TRBJ2-3, with D tentatively TRBD2 (5 bases). Germline loops: CDR1 MDHEN, CDR2 SYDVKM. The CDR3 is 13 residues long. The V end was cut by 6 bases, the J end by 6 bases, with 13 bases between. The CDR3 DNA sequence: TGTGCCAGCAGACAACCCTCGGGGGATACGCAGTATTTT. Its protein is CASRQPSGDTQYF. Together with reference TRBV28 and TRBJ2-3, the CDR3 gives the full variable domain: DVKVTQSSRYLVKRTGEKVFLECVQDMDHENMFWYRQDPGLGLRLIYFSYDVKMKEKGDIPEGYSVSREKKERFSLILESASTNQTSMYLCASRQPSGDTQYFGPGTRLTVL.

This clone has a handful of counts. This chain joins TRBV7-2 and TRBJ2-1, with 8 bases lining up with TRBD2. The CDR3 consists of 14 residues. Germline V gives CDR1 SGHTA, CDR2 FQGNSA. Unmatched junction bases numbered 3, after V lost 5 bases and J lost 3 bases. The CDR3 sequence: CASSDSGDYNEQFF. DNA of the CDR3: TGTGCCAGCAGCGATAGCGGGGACTACAATGAGCAGTTCTTC.